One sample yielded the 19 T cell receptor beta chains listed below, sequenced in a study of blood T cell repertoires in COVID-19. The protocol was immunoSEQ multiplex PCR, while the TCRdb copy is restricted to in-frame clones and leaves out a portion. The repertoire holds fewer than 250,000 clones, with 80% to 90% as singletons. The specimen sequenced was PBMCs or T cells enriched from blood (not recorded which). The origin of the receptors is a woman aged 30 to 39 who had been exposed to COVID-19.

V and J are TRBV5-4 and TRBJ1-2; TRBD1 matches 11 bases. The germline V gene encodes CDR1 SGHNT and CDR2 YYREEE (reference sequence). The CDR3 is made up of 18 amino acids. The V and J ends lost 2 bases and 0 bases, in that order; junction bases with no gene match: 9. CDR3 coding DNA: TGTGCCAGCAGCTTACTCTTAGGACAGGGGGCGGCTAACTATGGCTACACCTTC. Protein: CASSLLLGQGAANYGYTF.

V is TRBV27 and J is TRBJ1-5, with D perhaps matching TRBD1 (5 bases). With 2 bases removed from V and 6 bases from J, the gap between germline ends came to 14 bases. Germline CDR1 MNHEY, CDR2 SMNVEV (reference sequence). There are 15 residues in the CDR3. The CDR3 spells CASSLGGGMGQPQHF. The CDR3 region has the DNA TGTGCCAGCAGTTTAGGGGGGGGGATGGGTCAGCCCCAGCATTTT.

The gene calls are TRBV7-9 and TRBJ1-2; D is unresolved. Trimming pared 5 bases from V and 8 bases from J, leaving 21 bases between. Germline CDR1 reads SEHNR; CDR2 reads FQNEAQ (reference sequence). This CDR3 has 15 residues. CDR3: CASSGSLRGLGGYTF. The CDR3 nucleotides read TGTGCCAGCAGCGGCAGTTTGAGAGGGCTCGGAGGCTACACCTTC.

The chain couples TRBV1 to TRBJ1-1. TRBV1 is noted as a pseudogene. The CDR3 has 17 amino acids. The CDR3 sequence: CTSSQGGGDPMNTEAFF. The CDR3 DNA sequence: TGCACCAGCAGCCAAGGGGGAGGGGACCCGATGAACACTGAAGCTTTCTTT.

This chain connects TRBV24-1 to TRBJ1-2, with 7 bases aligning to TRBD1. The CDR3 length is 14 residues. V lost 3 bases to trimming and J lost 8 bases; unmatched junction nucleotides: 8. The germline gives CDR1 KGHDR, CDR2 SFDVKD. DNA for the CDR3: TGTGCCACCAGTGATACGACAGGGACATACGGCTACACCTTC. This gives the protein CATSDTTGTYGYTF.

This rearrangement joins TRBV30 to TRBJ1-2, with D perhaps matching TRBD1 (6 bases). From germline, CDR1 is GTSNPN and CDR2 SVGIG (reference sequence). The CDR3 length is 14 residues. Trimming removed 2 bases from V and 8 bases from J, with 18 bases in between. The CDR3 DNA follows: TGTGCCTGGAGTCCGGGGGGGCAGGGTTACGGCTACACCTTC. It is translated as CAWSPGGQGYGYTF. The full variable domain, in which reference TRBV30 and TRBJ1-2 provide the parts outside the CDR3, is SQTIHQWPATLVQPVGSPLSLECTVEGTSNPNLYWYRQAAGRGLQLLFYSVGIGQISSEVPQNLSASRPQDRQFILSSKKLLLSDSGFYLCAWSPGGQGYGYTFGSGTRLTVV.

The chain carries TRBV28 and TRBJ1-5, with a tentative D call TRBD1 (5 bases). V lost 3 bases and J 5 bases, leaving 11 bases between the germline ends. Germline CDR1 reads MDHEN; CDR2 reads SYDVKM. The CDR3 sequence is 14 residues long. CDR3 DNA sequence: TGTGCCAGCAGTTTTCTCCAGGGTCATCAGCCCCAGCATTTT. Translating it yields CASSFLQGHQPQHF.

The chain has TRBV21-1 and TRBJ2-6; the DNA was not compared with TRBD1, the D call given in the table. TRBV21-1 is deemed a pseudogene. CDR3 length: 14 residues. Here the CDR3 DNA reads TGTGCCAGCAGCACCAGTACGGGGGCCAACGTCCTGACTTTC. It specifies CASSTSTGANVLTF.

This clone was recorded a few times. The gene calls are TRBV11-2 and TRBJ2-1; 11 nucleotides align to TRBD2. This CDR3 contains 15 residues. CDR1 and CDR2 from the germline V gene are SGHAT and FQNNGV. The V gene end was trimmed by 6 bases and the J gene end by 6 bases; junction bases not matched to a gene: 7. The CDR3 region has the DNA TGTGCCAGCAGACCCATAGCGGGAGGGCCCAATGAGCAGTTCTTC. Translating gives CASRPIAGGPNEQFF.

Written as DNA, the CDR3 is TGTGCCAGCAGCTTGGGTGGGACAGGGGGCCTGAATCCTTTATATGGCTACACCTTC. This gives the protein CASSLGGTGGLNPLYGYTF. This chain joins TRBV5-6 and TRBJ1-2; 12 nucleotides align to TRBD1. The germline V gene encodes CDR1 SGHDT and CDR2 YYEEEE. This CDR3 is 19 amino acids long. V lost 0 bases, J lost 5 bases, and 14 bases stayed unmatched.

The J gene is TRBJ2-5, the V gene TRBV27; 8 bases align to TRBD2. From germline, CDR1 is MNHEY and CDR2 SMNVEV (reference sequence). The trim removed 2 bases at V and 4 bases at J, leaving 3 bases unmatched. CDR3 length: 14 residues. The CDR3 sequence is CASSLRGGSETQYF. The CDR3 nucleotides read TGTGCCAGCAGTTTACGGGGGGGTTCAGAGACCCAGTACTTC.

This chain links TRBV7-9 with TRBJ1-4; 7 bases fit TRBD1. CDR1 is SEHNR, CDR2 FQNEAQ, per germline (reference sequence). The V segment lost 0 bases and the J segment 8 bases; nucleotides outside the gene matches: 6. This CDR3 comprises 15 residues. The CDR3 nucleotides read TGTGCCAGCAGCTTAGCCCCAGGGGGTGGGGAAAAACTGTTTTTT. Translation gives CASSLAPGGGEKLFF.

The CDR3 DNA follows: TGCGCCAGCAGCTTAGAAAGGGGCCAGCCCCAGCATTTT. This gives the protein CASSLERGQPQHF. V and J are TRBV5-1 and TRBJ1-5; D perhaps matches TRBD1 (5 bases). The CDR3 is made up of 13 amino acids. Germline-derived CDR1 and CDR2 are SGHRS and YFSETQ. V was trimmed by 2 bases and J by 7 bases, leaving 10 bases between them.

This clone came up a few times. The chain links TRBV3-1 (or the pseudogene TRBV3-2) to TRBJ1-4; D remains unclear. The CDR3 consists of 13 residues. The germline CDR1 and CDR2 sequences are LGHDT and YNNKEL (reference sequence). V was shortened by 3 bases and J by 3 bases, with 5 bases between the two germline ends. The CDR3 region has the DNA TGTGCCAGCAGCCATTCGTCTAATGAAAAACTGTTTTTT. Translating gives CASSHSSNEKLFF.

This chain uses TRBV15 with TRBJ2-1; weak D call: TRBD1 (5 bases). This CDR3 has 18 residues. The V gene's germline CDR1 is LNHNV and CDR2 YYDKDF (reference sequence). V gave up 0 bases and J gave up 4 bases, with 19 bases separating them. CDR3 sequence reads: CATSRDRGRVSWYNEQFF. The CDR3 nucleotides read TGTGCCACCAGCAGAGATCGTGGCAGGGTTTCGTGGTACAATGAGCAGTTCTTC.

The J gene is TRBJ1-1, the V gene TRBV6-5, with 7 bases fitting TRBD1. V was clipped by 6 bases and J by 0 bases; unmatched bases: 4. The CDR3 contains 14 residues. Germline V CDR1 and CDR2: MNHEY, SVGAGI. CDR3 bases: TGTGCCAGCAGGCGACAGGGATTGAACACTGAAGCTTTCTTT. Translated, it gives CASRRQGLNTEAFF.

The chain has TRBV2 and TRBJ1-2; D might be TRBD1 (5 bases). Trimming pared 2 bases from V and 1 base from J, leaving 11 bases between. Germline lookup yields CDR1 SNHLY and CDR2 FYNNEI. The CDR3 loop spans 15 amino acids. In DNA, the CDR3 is TGTGCCAGCAGTGAACAACAGGCGTTTAACTATGGCTACACCTTC. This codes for CASSEQQAFNYGYTF.

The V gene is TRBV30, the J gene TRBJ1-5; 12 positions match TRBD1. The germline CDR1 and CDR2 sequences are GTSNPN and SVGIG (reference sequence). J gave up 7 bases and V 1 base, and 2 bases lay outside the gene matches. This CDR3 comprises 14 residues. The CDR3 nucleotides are TGTGCCTGGAGTGCCGGGACAGGGGGCCAGCCCCAGCATTTT. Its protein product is CAWSAGTGGQPQHF.

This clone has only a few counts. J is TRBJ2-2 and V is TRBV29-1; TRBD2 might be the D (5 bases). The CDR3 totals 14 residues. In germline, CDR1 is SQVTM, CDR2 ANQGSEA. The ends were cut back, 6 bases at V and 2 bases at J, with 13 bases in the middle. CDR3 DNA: TGCAGCGTCCGGGTCCGGGGAAACACCGGGGAGCTGTTTTTT. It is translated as CSVRVRGNTGELFF.